The rows below give T cell receptor beta chains drawn from one sample of a study of cytomegalovirus exposure and HLA in healthy donors. The repertoire was sequenced with immunoSEQ multiplex PCR; TCRdb's copy has only in-frame clones and lacks some. The sample has 160,000 or so clones, roughly four fifths seen once. The material sequenced was PBMCs. The receptors here all came from a man in his forties in good health and CMV-seronegative. Each CDR3 is given with its conserved first and last residue. The D gene is left open where the match is weak. Clone size appears in some rows only: once, few, many, or a class for an expanded clone.

>TRBJ1-5|TRBV28|once|TRBD1
CASRTGDQPQHF
TGTGCCAGCAGGACAGGGGATCAGCCCCAGCATTTT
>TRBJ2-2|TRBV11-2|few|-
CASGTQGLAGELFF
TGTGCCAGCGGAACCCAGGGACTGGCCGGGGAGCTGTTTTTT
>TRBJ1-6|TRBV7-6|-|-
CASSLAITGFSPLHF
TGTGCCAGCAGCTTAGCGATTACAGGGTTTTCACCCCTCCACTTT
>TRBJ1-2|TRBV7-9|-|TRBD1
CSSSRTGDGYTF
TGTTCCAGCAGCCGGACAGGTGATGGCTACACCTTC
>TRBJ1-1|TRBV30|-|-
CAWFRGGAFF
TGTGCCTGGTTTCGAGGGGGAGCTTTCTTT
>TRBJ2-3|TRBV10-1|-|TRBD2
CASSGKRGELDTQYF
TGCGCCAGCAGTGGAAAGCGGGGGGAACTAGATACGCAGTATTTT
>TRBJ1-2|TRBV7-3|-|-
CASSLDSNDYGYTF
TGTGCCAGCAGCTTAGACAGCAACGACTATGGCTACACCTTC
>TRBJ2-7|TRBV2|-|-
CASSGGPPRDYEQYF
TGTGCCAGCAGTGGTGGTCCTCCACGGGACTACGAGCAGTACTTC
>TRBJ1-2|TRBV4-3|once|-
CASSQDGTGIYTF
TGCGCCAGCAGCCAAGATGGAACGGGGATCTACACCTTC
>TRBJ2-3|TRBV6-5|-|TRBD2
CASSSTSGTDTQYF
TGTGCCAGCAGTTCCACTAGCGGCACAGATACGCAGTATTTT
>TRBJ2-1|TRBV18|-|TRBD1
CASFKTGGHSYNEQFF
TGTGCCAGCTTTAAGACAGGGGGCCACTCCTACAATGAGCAGTTCTTC
>TRBJ1-2|TRBV4-1|-|TRBD1
CASSQGGQPRGYTF
TGCGCCAGCAGCCAAGGGGGACAGCCCCGTGGCTACACCTTC
>TRBJ1-4|TRBV5-1|-|-
CASSPGDHTTNEKLFF
TGCGCCAGCAGCCCAGGGGACCACACGACTAATGAAAAACTGTTTTTT
>TRBJ1-6|TRBV5-4|once|-
CASSLGTEIDSPLHF
TGTGCCAGCAGCTTGGGTACAGAGATTGATTCACCCCTCCACTTT
>TRBJ1-2|TRBV10-3|-|TRBD1
CAVYRQGRGYGYTF
TGTGCCGTCTATAGACAGGGGCGGGGATATGGCTACACCTTC